This paragraph covers one TCR beta chain sequence. Its antigen is still unknown. Given the absence of the conserved phenylalanine or tryptophan at the CDR3 end, a read error is likely. This sample is drawn from a study of glioma-infiltrating T cells. Study as a whole: Low-grade gliomas were grade II; glioblastomas were grade IV at initial diagnosis.

Using RNA template, CDR3s of TCR alpha and beta were amplified with iRepertoire arm-PCR. One entry per CDR3 protein results from TCRdb running MiXCR on the multiplex PCR reads. The sample carries about 380,000 distinct CDR3 sequences, roughly two fifths recorded once. Study-wide results and caveats: Tissue-blood divergence was below expectation in non-neoplastic patients, above in gliomas. Shared blood CDR3 signature motifs marked patients with low tissue-blood divergence.

This CDR3 spans 13 amino acids. Germline V lookup: CDR1 MNHNS, CDR2 SASEGT. Trimming pared 2 bases from V and 2 bases from J, leaving 6 bases between. Sequenced input: glioma tissue, nonneoplastic brain tissue, or PBMCs (not recorded which). The sequence was collected from a human donor with low-grade glioma or glioblastoma, undergoing nonglioma brain surgery, or in good health (not recorded which). The chain joins TRBV6-1 to TRBJ2-5, with TRBD1 as a possible D gene (6 bases). CDR3 DNA: TGTGCCAGCAGTGAACAGGGGCAAGAGACCCAGTACTCC. This sequence encodes CASSEQGQETQYS.